This T cell receptor (beta chain) derives from a study of OX40 agonist ivuxolimab in advanced cancers. Study context: Dosing consisted of intravenous ivuxolimab at 0.01 to 10 mg/kg every 2 weeks. Earlier anti-PD-1, anti-PD-L1 or anti-CTLA-4 therapy was permitted; 35% to 50% had received some.

Patients who had autoimmune disease history or got systemic immunosuppression were left out. Trimming pared 5 bases from V and 6 bases from J, leaving 11 bases between. CDR1 and CDR2 from the germline V gene are MNHEY and SMNVEV (reference sequence). CDR3 length: 13 amino acids. Sequencing was performed with immunoSEQ multiplex PCR; in TCRdb, only in-frame clones are kept and a portion is missing. This sample carries tens of thousands of clones, approximately 84% of them seen once, and the ten largest clones take 14% to 15%. The input for sequencing was CD4+ or CD8+ T cells sorted from blood, taken in a trial of the OX40 agonist ivuxolimab. The TCR was taken from an adult with an advanced solid tumor such as melanoma, head and neck, liver or kidney cancer. The gene calls are TRBV27 and TRBJ2-1, with D unclear. CDR3 region: CASSPSLSNEQFF. CDR3 coding DNA: TGTGCCAGCAGTCCATCTCTGAGCAATGAGCAGTTCTTC.